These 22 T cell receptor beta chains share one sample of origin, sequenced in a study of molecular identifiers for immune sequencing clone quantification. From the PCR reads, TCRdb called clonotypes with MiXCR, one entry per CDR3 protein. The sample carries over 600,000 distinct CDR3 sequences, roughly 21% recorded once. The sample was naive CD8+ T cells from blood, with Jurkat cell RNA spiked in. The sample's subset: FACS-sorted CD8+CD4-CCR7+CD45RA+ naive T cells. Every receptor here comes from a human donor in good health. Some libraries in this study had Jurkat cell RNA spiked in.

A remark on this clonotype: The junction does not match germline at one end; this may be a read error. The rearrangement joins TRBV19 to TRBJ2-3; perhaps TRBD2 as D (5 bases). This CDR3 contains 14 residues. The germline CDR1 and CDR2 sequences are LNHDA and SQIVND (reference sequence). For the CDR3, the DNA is TGTGCCAGTAGTATAACGGCTAGCAAAGATACGCAGTATTTT. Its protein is CASSITASKDTQYF.

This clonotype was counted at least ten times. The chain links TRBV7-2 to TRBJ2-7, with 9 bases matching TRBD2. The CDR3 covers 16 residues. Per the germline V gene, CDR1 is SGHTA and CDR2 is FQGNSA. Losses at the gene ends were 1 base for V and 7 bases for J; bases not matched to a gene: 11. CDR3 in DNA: TGTGCCAGCAGCTTAGAAACGGCGGGGGGGCCTTGGGAGCAGTACTTC. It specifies CASSLETAGGPWEQYF.

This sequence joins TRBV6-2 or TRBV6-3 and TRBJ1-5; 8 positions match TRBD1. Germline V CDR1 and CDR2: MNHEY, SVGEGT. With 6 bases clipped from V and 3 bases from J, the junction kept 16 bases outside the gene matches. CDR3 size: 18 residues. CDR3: CASSPPDLGQGHNQPQHF. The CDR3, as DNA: TGTGCCAGCAGCCCGCCCGACTTAGGACAGGGCCACAATCAGCCCCAGCATTTT.

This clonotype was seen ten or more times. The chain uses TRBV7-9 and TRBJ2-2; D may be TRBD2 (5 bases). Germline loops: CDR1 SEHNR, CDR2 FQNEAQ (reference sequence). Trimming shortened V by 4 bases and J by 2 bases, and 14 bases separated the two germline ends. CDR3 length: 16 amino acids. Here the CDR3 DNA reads TGTGCCAGCAGCTCTAACAGCGGTGGAAACACCGGGGAGCTGTTTTTT. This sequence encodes CASSSNSGGNTGELFF. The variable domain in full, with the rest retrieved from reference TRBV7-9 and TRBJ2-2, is DTGVSQNPRHKITKRGQNVTFRCDPISEHNRLYWYRQTLGQGPEFLTYFQNEAQLEKSRLLSDRFSAERPKGSFSTLEIQRTEQGDSAMYLCASSSNSGGNTGELFFGEGSRLTVL.

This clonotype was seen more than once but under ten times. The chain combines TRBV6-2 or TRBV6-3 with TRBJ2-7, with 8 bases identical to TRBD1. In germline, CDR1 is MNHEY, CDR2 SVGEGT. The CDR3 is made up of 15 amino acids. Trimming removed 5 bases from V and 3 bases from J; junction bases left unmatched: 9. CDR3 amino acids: CASSPRGLHFYEQYF. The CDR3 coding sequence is TGTGCCAGCAGTCCCAGGGGGCTACACTTCTACGAGCAGTACTTC.

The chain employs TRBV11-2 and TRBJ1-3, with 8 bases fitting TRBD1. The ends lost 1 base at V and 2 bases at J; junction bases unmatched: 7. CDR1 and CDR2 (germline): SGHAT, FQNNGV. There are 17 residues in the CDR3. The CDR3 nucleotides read TGTGCCAGCAGCTTAGCCCCCTGGGGACAGGCTGGAAACACCATATATTTT. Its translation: CASSLAPWGQAGNTIYF.

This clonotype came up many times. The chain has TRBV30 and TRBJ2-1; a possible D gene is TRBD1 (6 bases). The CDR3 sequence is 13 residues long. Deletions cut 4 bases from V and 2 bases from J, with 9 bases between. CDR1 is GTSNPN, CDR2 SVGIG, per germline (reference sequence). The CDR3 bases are TGTGCCTGGAAAGGGGACACCTACAATGAGCAGTTCTTC. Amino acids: CAWKGDTYNEQFF.

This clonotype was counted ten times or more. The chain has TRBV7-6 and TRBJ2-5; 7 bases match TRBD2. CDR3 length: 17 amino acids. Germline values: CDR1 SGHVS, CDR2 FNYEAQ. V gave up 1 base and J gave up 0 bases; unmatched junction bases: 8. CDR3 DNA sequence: TGTGCCAGCAGCTTAGAAGGGAGGGGTTCGTACCAAGAGACCCAGTACTTC. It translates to CASSLEGRGSYQETQYF.

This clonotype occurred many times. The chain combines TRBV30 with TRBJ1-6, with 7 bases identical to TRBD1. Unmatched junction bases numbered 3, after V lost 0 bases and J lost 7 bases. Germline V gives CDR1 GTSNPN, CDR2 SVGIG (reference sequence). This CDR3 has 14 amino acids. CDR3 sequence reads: CAWSVGQNNSPLHF. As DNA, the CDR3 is TGTGCCTGGAGTGTGGGACAGAACAATTCACCCCTCCACTTT.

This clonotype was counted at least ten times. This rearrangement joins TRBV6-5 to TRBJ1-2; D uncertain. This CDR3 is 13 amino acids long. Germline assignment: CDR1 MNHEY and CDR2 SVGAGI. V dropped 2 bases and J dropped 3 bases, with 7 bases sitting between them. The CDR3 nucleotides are TGTGCCAGCAGTTACGGCCAGCACTATGGCTACACCTTC. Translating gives CASSYGQHYGYTF.

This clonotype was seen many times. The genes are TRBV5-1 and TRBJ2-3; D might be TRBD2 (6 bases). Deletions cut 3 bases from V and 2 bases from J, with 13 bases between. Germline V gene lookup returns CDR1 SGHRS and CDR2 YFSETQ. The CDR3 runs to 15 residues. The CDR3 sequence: CASSWASDLTDTQYF. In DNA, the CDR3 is TGCGCCAGCAGCTGGGCTAGCGATCTCACAGATACGCAGTATTTT.

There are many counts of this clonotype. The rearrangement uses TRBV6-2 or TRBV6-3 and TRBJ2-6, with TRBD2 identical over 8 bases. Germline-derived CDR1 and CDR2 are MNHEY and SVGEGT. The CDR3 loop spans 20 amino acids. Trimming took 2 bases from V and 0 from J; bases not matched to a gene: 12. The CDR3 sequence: CASSYPGEAGVFSGANVLTF. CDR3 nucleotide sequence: TGTGCCAGCAGTTACCCGGGGGAAGCGGGGGTTTTCTCTGGGGCCAACGTCCTGACTTTC.

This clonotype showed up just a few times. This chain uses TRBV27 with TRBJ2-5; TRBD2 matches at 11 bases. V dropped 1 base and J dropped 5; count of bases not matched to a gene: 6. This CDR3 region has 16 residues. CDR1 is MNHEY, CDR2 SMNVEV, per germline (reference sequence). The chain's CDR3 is CASSLFTSGSAETQYF. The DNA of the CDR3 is TGTGCCAGCAGTTTATTTACTAGCGGGAGTGCGGAGACCCAGTACTTC.

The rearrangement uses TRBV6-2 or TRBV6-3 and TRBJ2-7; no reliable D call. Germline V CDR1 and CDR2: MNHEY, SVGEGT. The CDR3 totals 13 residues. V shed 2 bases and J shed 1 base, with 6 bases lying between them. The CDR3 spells CASSYLVSYEQYF. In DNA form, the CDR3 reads TGTGCCAGCAGTTACCTGGTATCCTACGAGCAGTACTTC.

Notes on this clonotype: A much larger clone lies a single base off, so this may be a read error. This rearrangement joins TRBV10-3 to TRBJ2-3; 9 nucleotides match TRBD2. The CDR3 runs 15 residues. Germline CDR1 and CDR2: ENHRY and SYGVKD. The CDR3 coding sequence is TGTGCCATCAGTGGGGCGGGGGGGCCTCAAGATACGCAGTGTTTT. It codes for CAISGAGGPQDTQCF.

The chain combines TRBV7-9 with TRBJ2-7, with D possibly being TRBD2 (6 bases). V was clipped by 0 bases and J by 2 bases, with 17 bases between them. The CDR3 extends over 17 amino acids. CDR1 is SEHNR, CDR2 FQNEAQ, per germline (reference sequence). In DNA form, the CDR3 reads TGTGCCAGCAGCTTAGCTTCAGGACTACCTTATCCCTACGAGCAGTACTTC. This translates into CASSLASGLPYPYEQYF.

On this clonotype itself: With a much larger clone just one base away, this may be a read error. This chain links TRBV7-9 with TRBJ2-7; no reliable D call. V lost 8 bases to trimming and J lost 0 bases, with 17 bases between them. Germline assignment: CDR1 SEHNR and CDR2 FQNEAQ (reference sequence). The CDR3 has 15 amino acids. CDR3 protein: CASGQAQALSYEQYF. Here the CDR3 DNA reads TGTGCCAGCGGCCAGGCCCAGGCACTCTCCTACGAGCAGTACTTC.

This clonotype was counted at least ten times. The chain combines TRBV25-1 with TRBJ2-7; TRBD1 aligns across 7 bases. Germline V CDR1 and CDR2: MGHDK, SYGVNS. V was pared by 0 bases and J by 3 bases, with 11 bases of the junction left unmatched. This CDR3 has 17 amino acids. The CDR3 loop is CASSEYIGNDRDYEQYF. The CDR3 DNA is TGTGCCAGCAGTGAATATATAGGGAATGACAGGGACTACGAGCAGTACTTC.

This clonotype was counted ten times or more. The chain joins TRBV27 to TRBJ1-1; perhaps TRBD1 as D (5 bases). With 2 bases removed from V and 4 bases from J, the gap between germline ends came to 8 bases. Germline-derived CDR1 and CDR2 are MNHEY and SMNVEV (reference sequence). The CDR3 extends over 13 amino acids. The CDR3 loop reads CASSLRGGTEAFF. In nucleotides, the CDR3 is TGTGCCAGCAGTTTAAGGGGAGGCACTGAAGCTTTCTTT.

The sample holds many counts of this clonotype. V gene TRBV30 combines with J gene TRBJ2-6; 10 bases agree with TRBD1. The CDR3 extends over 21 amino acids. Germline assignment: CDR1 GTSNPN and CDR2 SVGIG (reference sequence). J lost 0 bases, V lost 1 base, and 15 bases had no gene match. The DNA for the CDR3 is TGTGCCTGGAGTGCCTCCGGGACAGGGGCGCCCCACTTCTCTGGGGCCAACGTCCTGACTTTC. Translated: CAWSASGTGAPHFSGANVLTF.

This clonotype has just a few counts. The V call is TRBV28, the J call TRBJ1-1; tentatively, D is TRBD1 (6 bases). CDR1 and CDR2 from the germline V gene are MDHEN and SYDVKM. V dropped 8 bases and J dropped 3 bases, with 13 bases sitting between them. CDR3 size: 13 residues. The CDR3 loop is CASLNRDHTEAFF. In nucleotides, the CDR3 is TGTGCCAGCCTTAACAGGGACCACACTGAAGCTTTCTTT.

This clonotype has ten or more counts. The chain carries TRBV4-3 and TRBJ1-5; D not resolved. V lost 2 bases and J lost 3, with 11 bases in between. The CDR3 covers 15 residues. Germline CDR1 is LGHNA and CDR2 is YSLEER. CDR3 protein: CASSQFRAVNQPQHF. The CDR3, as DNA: TGCGCCAGCAGCCAATTCCGGGCAGTCAATCAGCCCCAGCATTTT.